This note documents a single TCR beta chain sequence. This sample was included in a study of blood T cell repertoires in COVID-19. Across the study: The origin of the acute and convalescent COVID-19 samples was the United States, Italy and Spain. The analysed material was cDNA or gDNA that came from T cells, B-cell-depleted T cells, or PBMCs.

In the study's own analysis: Using reference gene primer amplification, nucleated cell counts were estimated. The method was immunoSEQ multiplex PCR; TCRdb's version includes in-frame clones alone and lacks a portion of them. That table gives V, J and clone size, and the DNA gave D and trimming. The profile covers some 220,000 clones, with about 86% appearing a single time and about 2.3% taken by the ten largest. Trimming shortened V by 1 base and J by 6 bases, and 11 bases separated the two germline ends. The germline gives CDR1 SGHNT, CDR2 YYREEE (reference sequence). The CDR3 is 15 residues long. Sequenced: peripheral blood. The origin of this receptor is a woman aged 55 to 70 with acute or convalescent COVID-19. The chain carries TRBV5-4 and TRBJ2-6, with D possibly matching TRBD1 (5 bases). The CDR3 DNA sequence: TGTGCCAGCAGCTTGTTTTTAGGGGAGGCCAACGTCCTGACTTTC. Its protein product is CASSLFLGEANVLTF.